This T cell receptor beta chain was documented in a study of OX40 agonist ivuxolimab in advanced cancers. Germline V CDR1 and CDR2: SGHKS, YYEKEE (reference sequence). Between the trimmed V and J ends, which lost 2 bases and 3 bases, there was a span of 5 bases. The CDR3 contains 12 residues. The table came from immunoSEQ multiplex PCR; TCRdb's copy has only in-frame clones and leaves some out. The data show approximately 82,000 clones, approximately 84% seen once. The input for sequencing was CD4+ or CD8+ T cells sorted from blood, taken in a trial of the OX40 agonist ivuxolimab. V is TRBV5-5 and J is TRBJ1-1; no reliable D call. The receptor comes from an adult with an advanced solid tumor such as melanoma, head and neck, liver or kidney cancer. The CDR3 is CASSLDYTEAFF. CDR3 DNA: TGTGCCAGCAGCTTAGACTACACTGAAGCTTTCTTT. The complete variable domain, with remaining parts taken from reference TRBV5-5 and TRBJ1-1, reads DAGVTQSPTHLIKTRGQQVTLRCSPISGHKSVSWYQQVLGQGPQFIFQYYEKEERGRGNFPDRFSARQFPNYSSELNVNALLLGDSALYLCASSLDYTEAFFGQGTRLTVV.